This TCR beta chain stems from a study of T cells after yellow fever vaccination. Study results and limitations: Within FACS-sorted repertoires, abundant clonotypes contaminating from the bulk population could be present. Most primary-vaccination clones recurred post-booster (just under 98% CD4, just over 85% CD8). Just a small share of clonotypes turned up in the CD4 compartment as well as the CD8 compartment.

Using its own MiXCR run on the 5' RACE reads, TCRdb lists one record per CDR3 protein. In the table there are a few hundred thousand distinct CDR3 sequences, 4.1% of which are singletons. This clonotype was observed a few times. The antigen is undetermined. The CDR3 has 13 residues. Germline CDR1 reads LGHNA; CDR2 reads YSLEER. Trimming took 4 bases from V and 7 from J, leaving 10 bases between them. The source was PBMCs, collected 5 days after the yellow fever booster vaccination. The sequence was obtained from a man between 18 and 35 years old who received the YFV17D yellow fever vaccine. V is TRBV4-3 and J is TRBJ2-2; the D gene is possibly TRBD1 (6 bases). The DNA for the CDR3 is TGCGCCAGCAGCCCACAGGGTCACGGGGAGCTGTTTTTT. Translation gives CASSPQGHGELFF.